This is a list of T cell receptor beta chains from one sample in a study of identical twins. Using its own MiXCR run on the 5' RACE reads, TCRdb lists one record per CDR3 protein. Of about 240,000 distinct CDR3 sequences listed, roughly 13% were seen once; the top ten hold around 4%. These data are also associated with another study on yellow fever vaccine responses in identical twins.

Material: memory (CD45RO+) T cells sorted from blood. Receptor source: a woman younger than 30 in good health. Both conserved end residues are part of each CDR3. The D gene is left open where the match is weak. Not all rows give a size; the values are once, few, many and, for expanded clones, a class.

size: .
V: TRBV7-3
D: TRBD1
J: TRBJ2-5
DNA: TGTGCCAGCAGCTTAGGGCGACCAGGGGGTTCAGAGACCCAGTACTTC
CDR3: CASSLGRPGGSETQYF

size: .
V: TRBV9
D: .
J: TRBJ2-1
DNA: TGTGCCAGCAGCGGTTTTGGCAGGGAGTTAAATGAGCAGTTCTTC
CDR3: CASSGFGRELNEQFF

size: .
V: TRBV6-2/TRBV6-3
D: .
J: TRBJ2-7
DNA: TGTGCCAGCAGTAACCCAGCCACTTCCTACGAGCAGTACTTC
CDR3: CASSNPATSYEQYF

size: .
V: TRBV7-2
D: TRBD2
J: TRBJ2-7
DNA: TGTGCCAGCAGCTTGGCAAAAGCGGGAGGGCAATACGAGCAGTACTTC
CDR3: CASSLAKAGGQYEQYF

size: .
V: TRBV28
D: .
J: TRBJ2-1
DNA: TGTGCCAGCGGCAGGAGGGTTGGTGAGCAGTTCTTC
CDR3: CASGRRVGEQFF

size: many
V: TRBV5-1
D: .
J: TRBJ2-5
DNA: TGCGCCAGCAGCTTGGTCAGCACACAAGAGACCCAGTACTTC
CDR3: CASSLVSTQETQYF

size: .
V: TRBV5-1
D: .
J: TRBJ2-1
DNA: TGCGCCAGCAGCCGAGAGACAGGCCTAATCTACAATGAGCAGTTCTTC
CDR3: CASSRETGLIYNEQFF

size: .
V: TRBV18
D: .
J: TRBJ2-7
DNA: TGTGCCAGCTCACCCGTATGGTCTTCCTCCTACGAGCAGTACTTC
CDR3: CASSPVWSSSYEQYF

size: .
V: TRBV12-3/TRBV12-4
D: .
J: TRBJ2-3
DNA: TGTGCCAGCAGTTTAGGGTCGCATAGCACAGATACGCAGTATTTT
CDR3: CASSLGSHSTDTQYF

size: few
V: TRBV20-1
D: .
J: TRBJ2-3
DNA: TGCAGTGCTAGAGATGACGGGGGCTGGACAGATACGCAGTATTTT
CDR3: CSARDDGGWTDTQYF

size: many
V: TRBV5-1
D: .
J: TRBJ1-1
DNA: TGCGCCAGCAGCGTGGGCGTGACAGGGAACACTGAAGCTTTCTTT
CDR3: CASSVGVTGNTEAFF

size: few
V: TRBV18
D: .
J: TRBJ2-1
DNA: TGTGCCAGCTCACCACCGTCAGTTCAAAACAATGAGCAGTTCTTC
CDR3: CASSPPSVQNNEQFF

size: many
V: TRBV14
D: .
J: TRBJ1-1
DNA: TGTGCCAGCAGCCAAGACCTCCTGAACACTGAAGCTTTCTTT
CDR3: CASSQDLLNTEAFF

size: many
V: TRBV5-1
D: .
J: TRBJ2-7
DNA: TGCGCCAGCAGCTTCGGGCAAACAGGGCCACCCTACGAGCAGTACTTC
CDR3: CASSFGQTGPPYEQYF

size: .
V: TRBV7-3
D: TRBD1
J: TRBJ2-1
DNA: TGTGCCAGCAGCCCGGGACAGGGTTCCTTCTATGAGCAGTTCTTC
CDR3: CASSPGQGSFYEQFF